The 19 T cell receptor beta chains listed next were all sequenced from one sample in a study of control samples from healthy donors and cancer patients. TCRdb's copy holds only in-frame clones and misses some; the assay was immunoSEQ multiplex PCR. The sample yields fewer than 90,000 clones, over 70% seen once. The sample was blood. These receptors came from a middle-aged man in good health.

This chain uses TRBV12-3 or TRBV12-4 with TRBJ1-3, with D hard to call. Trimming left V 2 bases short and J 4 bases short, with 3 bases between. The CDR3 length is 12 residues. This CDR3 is CASSLSGNTIYF. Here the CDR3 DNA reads TGTGCCAGCAGTTTATCGGGAAACACCATATATTTT.

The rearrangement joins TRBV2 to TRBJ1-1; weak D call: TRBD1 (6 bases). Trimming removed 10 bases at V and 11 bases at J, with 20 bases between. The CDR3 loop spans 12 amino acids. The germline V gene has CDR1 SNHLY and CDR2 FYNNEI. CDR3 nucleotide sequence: TGTGCCACCTCCGAGGGGGTAAGGGGGGCTTTCTTT. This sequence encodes CATSEGVRGAFF.

CDR3 amino acids: CASSFGLAGAGETQYF. DNA for the CDR3: TGTGCCAGCAGTTTCGGACTAGCGGGGGCCGGGGAGACCCAGTACTTC. This chain uses TRBV6-5 with TRBJ2-5, with 13 positions matching TRBD2. CDR3 length equals 16 residues. Germline CDR1 is MNHEY and CDR2 is SVGAGI. J gave up 5 bases and V 4 bases, and 7 bases lay outside the gene matches.

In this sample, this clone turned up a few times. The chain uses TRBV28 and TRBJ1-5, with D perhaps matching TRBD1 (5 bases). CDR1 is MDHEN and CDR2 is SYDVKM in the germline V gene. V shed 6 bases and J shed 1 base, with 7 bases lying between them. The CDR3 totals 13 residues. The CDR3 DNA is TGTGCCAGCAGGGGACTCAGCAATCAGCCCCAGCATTTT. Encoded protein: CASRGLSNQPQHF.

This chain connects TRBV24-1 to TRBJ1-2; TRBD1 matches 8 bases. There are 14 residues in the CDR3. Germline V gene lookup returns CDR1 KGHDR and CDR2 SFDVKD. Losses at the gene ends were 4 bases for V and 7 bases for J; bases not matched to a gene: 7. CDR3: CATSDRTGMSGYTF. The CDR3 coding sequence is TGTGCCACCAGTGACAGGACAGGGATGTCTGGCTACACCTTC.

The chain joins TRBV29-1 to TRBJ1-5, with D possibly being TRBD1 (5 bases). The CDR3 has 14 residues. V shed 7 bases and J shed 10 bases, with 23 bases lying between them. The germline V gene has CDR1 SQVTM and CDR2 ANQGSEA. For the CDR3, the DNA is TGCAGCGCTGGGGGGGACGGGGTAGGGAAACCCCAGCATTTT. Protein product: CSAGGDGVGKPQHF. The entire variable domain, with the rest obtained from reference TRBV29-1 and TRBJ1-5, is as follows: SAVISQKPSRDICQRGTSLTIQCQVDSQVTMMFWYRQQPGQSLTLIATANQGSEATYESGFVIDKFPISRPNLTFSTLTVSNMSPEDSSIYLCSAGGDGVGKPQHFGDGTRLSIL.

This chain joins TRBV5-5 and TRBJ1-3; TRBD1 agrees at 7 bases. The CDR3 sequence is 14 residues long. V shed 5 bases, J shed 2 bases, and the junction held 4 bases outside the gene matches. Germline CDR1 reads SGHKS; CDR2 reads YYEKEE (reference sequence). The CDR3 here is CASSRGQPGNTIYF. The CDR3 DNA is TGTGCCAGCAGTAGGGGACAGCCTGGAAACACCATATATTTT.

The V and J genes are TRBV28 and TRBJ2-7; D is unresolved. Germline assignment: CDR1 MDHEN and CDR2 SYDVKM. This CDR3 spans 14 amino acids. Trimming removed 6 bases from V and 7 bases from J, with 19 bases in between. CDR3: CASRKPQPPWEQYF. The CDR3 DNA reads TGTGCCAGCAGGAAGCCACAACCGCCTTGGGAGCAGTACTTC.

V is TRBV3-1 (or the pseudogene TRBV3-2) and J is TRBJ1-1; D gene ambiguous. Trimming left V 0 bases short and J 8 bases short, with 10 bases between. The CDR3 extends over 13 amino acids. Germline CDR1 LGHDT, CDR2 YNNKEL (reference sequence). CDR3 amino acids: CASSQDLGGEAFF. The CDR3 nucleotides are TGTGCCAGCAGCCAAGATTTGGGCGGGGAAGCTTTCTTT.

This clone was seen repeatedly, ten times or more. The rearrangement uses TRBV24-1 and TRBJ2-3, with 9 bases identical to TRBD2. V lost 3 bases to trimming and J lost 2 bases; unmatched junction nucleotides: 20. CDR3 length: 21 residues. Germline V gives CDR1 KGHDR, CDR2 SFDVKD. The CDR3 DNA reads TGTGCCACCAGTGATCTTTACGGGGGCCCTAGCGGGACCCCGTACACAGATACGCAGTATTTT. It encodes CATSDLYGGPSGTPYTDTQYF.

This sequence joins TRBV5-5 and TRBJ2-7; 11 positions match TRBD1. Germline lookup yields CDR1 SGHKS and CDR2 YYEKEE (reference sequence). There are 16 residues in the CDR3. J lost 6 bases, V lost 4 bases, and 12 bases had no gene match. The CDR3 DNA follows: TGTGCCAGCAGCGGAACGCCGGGACAGGGGGTATTCGAGCAGTACTTC. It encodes CASSGTPGQGVFEQYF.

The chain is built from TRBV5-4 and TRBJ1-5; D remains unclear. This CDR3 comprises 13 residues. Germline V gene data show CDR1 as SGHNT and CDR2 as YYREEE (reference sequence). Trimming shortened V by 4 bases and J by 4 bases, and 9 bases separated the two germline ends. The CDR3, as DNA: TGTGCCAGCAGCCAAGATGTAAATCAGCCCCAGCATTTT. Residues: CASSQDVNQPQHF.

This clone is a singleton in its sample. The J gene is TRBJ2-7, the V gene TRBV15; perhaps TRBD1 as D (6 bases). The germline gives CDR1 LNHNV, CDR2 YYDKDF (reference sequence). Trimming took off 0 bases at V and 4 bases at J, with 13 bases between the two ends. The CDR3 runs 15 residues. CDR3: CATSREKGTFYEQYF. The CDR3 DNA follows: TGTGCCACCAGCAGAGAGAAAGGGACATTTTACGAGCAGTACTTC.

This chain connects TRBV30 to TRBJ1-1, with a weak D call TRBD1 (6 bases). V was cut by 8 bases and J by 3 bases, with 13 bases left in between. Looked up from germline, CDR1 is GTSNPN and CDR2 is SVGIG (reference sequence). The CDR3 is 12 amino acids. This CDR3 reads CARIQGHTEAFF. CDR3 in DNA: TGTGCCCGAATACAGGGCCACACTGAAGCTTTCTTT.

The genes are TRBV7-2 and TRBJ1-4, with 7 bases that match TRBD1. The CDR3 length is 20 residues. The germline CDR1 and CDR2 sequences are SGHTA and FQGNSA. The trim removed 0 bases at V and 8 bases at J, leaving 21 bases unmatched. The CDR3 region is CASSLAPPGQAKPNWEKLFF. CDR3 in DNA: TGTGCCAGCAGCTTAGCGCCTCCCGGACAGGCCAAACCTAATTGGGAAAAACTGTTTTTT.

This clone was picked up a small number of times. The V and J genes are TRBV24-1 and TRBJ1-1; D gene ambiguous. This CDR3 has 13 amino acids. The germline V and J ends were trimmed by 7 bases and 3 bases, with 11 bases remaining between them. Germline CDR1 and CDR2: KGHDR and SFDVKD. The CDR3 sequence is CATRPGEHTEAFF. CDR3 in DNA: TGTGCCACCAGGCCGGGAGAACACACTGAAGCTTTCTTT.

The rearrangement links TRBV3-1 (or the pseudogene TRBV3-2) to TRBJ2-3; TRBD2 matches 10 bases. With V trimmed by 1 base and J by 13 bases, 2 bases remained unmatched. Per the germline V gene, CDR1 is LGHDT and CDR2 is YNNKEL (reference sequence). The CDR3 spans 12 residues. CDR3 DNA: TGTGCCAGCAGCCAAGGAGCGGGGGGGGAGTATTTT. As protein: CASSQGAGGEYF.

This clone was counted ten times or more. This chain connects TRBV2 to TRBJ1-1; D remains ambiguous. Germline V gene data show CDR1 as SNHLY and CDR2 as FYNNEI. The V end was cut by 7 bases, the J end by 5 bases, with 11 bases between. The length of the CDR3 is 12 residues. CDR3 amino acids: CASNEGVTEAFF. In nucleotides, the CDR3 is TGTGCCAGCAATGAGGGAGTTACTGAAGCTTTCTTT.

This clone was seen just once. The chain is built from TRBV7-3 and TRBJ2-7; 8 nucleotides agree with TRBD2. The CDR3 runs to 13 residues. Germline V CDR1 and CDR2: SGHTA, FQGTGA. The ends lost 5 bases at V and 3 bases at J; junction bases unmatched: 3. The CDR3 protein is CASSITSGYEQYF. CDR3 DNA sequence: TGTGCCAGCAGCATTACTAGCGGCTACGAGCAGTACTTC.